This TCR beta chain was profiled in a study of blood T cell repertoires in COVID-19. Study-wide background: Italy, Spain and the United States were the sources of the convalescent and acute COVID-19 samples. PBMCs, B-cell-depleted T cells, or T cells were the source of the cDNA or gDNA that made up the material.

Cohort placement rested on clinical history that participants reported themselves. Donors in Cohort 3 counted as recovered after two negative PCRs, clearance, or symptom resolution. Trimming removed 0 bases from V and 1 base from J; junction bases left unmatched: 2. CDR3 size: 16 residues. Germline V gene sequence: CDR1 MNHNY, CDR2 SVGAGI (reference sequence). Assay used: immunoSEQ multiplex PCR; TCRdb lists only in-frame clones, some missing. The sample comprises about 100,000 clones, 80% to 90% of which are singletons, and roughly 2.6% rests with the top ten. The V gene is TRBV6-6, the J gene TRBJ2-7; 11 bases agree with TRBD2. The TCR originated in a woman in her fifties or sixties who had recovered from COVID-19. Material for sequencing was PBMCs or T cells enriched from blood (not recorded which). In nucleotides, the CDR3 is TGTGCCAGCAGTTACTCTGGGACTAGCGGTTCCTACGAGCAGTACTTC. Its protein is CASSYSGTSGSYEQYF.